The clone carrying this T cell receptor (beta chain) was picked up many times. The investigators amplified TCR beta CDR3 regions from RNA transcripts. The HTBI primer set drove a first-round RT-PCR of the TCR CDR3. Via MiXCR, TCRdb re-called the multiplex PCR reads, giving one row per CDR3 protein. This table has 550,000 to 850,000 distinct CDR3 sequences, approximately 18% appearing once. Trimming cost V 2 bases and J 8 bases, with 16 bases left between them. Germline lookup yields CDR1 SEHNR and CDR2 FQNEAQ (reference sequence). The CDR3 is 16 residues long. The sample comes from a study of T cells in Graves' hyperthyroidism and ophthalmopathy.

The sequence was collected from a woman between 45 and 60 years old with Graves' hyperthyroidism that later progressed to Graves' ophthalmopathy. The sequencing input was blood. The chain carries TRBV7-9 and TRBJ1-6, with D tentatively TRBD1 (5 bases). Here the CDR3 reads CASSLLRGGIDSPLHF. CDR3 sequence (DNA): TGTGCCAGCAGCTTACTTAGGGGAGGGATCGATTCACCCCTCCACTTT.